A single sample is the source of the 30 T cell receptor beta chains below, sequenced in a study of vaccination and CD4 T cells after COVID-19. Cultured CD4+ T cells had their DNA profiled by the Oncomine TCR Beta short-read assay. MiXCR was run by TCRdb on the PCR reads, yielding one entry per CDR3 protein. The sample records more than 6,500 distinct CDR3 sequences, 55% to 80% being singletons. Treatment described: roughly 11-day PBMC culture with coronavirus spike peptide pools or control peptides (ViraFEST assay). The antigens these receptors bind are not known. The specimen sequenced was CD4+ T cells from blood, cultured in vitro. The receptors derive from a human donor who had recovered from COVID-19.

As DNA, the CDR3 is TGTGCCAGCAGCTTCTCAGGGGTACACTCTGAAGCTTTCTTT. Translating gives CASSFSGVHSEAFF. The V and J genes are TRBV7-9 and TRBJ1-1; weak D call: TRBD1 (6 bases). CDR1 and CDR2 (germline): SEHNR, FQNEAQ (reference sequence). There are 14 residues in the CDR3. The V and J ends lost 3 bases and 6 bases respectively, with 14 bases between them. The full variable domain, rest sourced from reference TRBV7-9 and TRBJ1-1, is DTGVSQNPRHKITKRGQNVTFRCDPISEHNRLYWYRQTLGQGPEFLTYFQNEAQLEKSRLLSDRFSAERPKGSFSTLEIQRTEQGDSAMYLCASSFSGVHSEAFFGQGTRLTVV.

Judged by abundance, this clonotype is medium-sized. The rearrangement joins TRBV12-3 or TRBV12-4 to TRBJ1-2; D gene unclear. This CDR3 contains 13 residues. V lost 6 bases and J 5 bases, leaving 13 bases between the germline ends. The DNA of the CDR3 is TGTGCCAGCAGGCCCGGGTTGGGTTATGGCTACACCTTC. Its translation: CASRPGLGYGYTF.

The sample holds one count of this clonotype. The V gene is TRBV7-8, the J gene TRBJ1-6, with no clear D. The CDR3 has 14 residues. V was cut by 3 bases and J by 5 bases, with 8 bases left in between. Germline CDR1 is SGHVS and CDR2 is FQNEAQ. CDR3 in amino acids: CASSLNWDNSPLHF. CDR3 DNA: TGTGCCAGCAGCTTGAATTGGGATAATTCACCCCTCCACTTT.

V is TRBV20-1 and J is TRBJ2-3; D gene ambiguous. In germline, CDR1 is DFQATT, CDR2 SNEGSKA (reference sequence). With 3 bases removed from V and 3 bases from J, the gap between germline ends came to 1 base. This CDR3 has 10 amino acids. The DNA for the CDR3 is TGCAGTGCTAGTACAGATACGCAGTATTTT. It specifies CSASTDTQYF.

This clonotype counts as medium-sized. This rearrangement joins TRBV7-2 to TRBJ2-5; D is ambiguous. The germline V and J ends were trimmed by 1 base and 5 bases, with 8 bases remaining between them. From germline, CDR1 is SGHTA and CDR2 FQGNSA. This CDR3 region has 13 residues. CDR3 sequence reads: CASSLGVLETQYF. The CDR3 nucleotides read TGTGCCAGCAGCTTAGGGGTCCTCGAGACCCAGTACTTC.

V and J are TRBV7-2 and TRBJ1-5; 10 positions agree with TRBD1. CDR3 length equals 15 residues. From germline, CDR1 is SGHTA and CDR2 FQGNSA. The V gene end was trimmed by 5 bases and the J gene end by 7 bases; junction bases not matched to a gene: 8. CDR3 loop: CASSDRQGAGQPQHF. The CDR3 DNA sequence: TGTGCCAGCAGCGACCGACAGGGGGCAGGGCAGCCCCAGCATTTT.

This clonotype was seen a single time. V is TRBV20-1 and J is TRBJ1-5; no definite D call. Germline V CDR1 and CDR2: DFQATT, SNEGSKA (reference sequence). There are 15 residues in the CDR3. The V end was cut by 7 bases, the J end by 2 bases, with 18 bases between. The CDR3 DNA sequence: TGCAGTGGAGGTTTGGGTCCCGGGGGCAATCAGCCCCAGCATTTT. Protein product: CSGGLGPGGNQPQHF.

V is TRBV5-1 and J is TRBJ2-7; TRBD2 matches at 11 bases. Looked up from germline, CDR1 is SGHRS and CDR2 is YFSETQ. This CDR3 comprises 16 residues. The ends lost 4 bases at V and 4 bases at J; junction bases unmatched: 10. The CDR3 region is CASSRDLAGGSYEQYF. DNA of the CDR3: TGCGCCAGCAGCAGGGATCTAGCGGGAGGATCATACGAGCAGTACTTC.

This sequence joins TRBV11-2 and TRBJ2-7; 7 bases fit TRBD1. The germline gives CDR1 SGHAT, CDR2 FQNNGV. The CDR3 is 15 residues long. With 5 bases clipped from V and 1 base from J, the junction kept 8 bases outside the gene matches. The CDR3, as DNA: TGTGCCAGCAGCATACAACCGGGACAGTCCTACGAGCAGTACTTC. This gives the protein CASSIQPGQSYEQYF.

This chain uses TRBV7-8 with TRBJ2-7; D might be TRBD2 (6 bases). The germline CDR1 and CDR2 sequences are SGHVS and FQNEAQ. This CDR3 region has 13 residues. V gave up 3 bases and J gave up 7 bases, with 13 bases separating them. In DNA form, the CDR3 reads TGTGCCAGCAGCTTGGAGGGGTTAAGGGAGCAGTACTTC. Its protein product is CASSLEGLREQYF.

Relative to its sample, this clonotype is medium-sized. V gene TRBV28 combines with J gene TRBJ1-2, with 10 bases fitting TRBD1. This CDR3 spans 15 amino acids. Germline V gene lookup returns CDR1 MDHEN and CDR2 SYDVKM. V lost 3 bases and J lost 8; bases outside the gene matches: 9. The CDR3 loop is CASSFPRDRGLGYTF. CDR3 bases: TGTGCCAGCAGTTTCCCCAGGGACAGGGGATTAGGCTACACCTTC.

The rearrangement uses TRBV20-1 and TRBJ1-5; D gene unclear. Trimming removed 1 base at V and 11 bases at J, with 9 bases between. Germline V gene data show CDR1 as DFQATT and CDR2 as SNEGSKA (reference sequence). The length of the CDR3 is 11 residues. CDR3 coding DNA: TGCAGTGCTAGAGGCGTTCAAGCCCAGCATTTT. The encoded protein is CSARGVQAQHF.

The rearrangement uses TRBV6-2 or TRBV6-3 and TRBJ1-5; D gene ambiguous. V was pared by 7 bases and J by 0 bases, with 16 bases between. The CDR3 has 16 residues. CDR1 and CDR2 (germline): MNHEY, SVGEGT. The DNA for the CDR3 is TGTGCCAGCACGAACAACGGGGTGTTTAGCAATCAGCCCCAGCATTTT. This codes for CASTNNGVFSNQPQHF.

This clonotype was recorded only once. The rearrangement links TRBV7-8 to TRBJ1-5; D remains ambiguous. The CDR3 totals 13 residues. V shed 2 bases and J shed 7 bases, with 9 bases lying between them. Per germline, CDR1 SGHVS and CDR2 FQNEAQ. The chain's CDR3 is CASSLTEAQPQHF. In nucleotides, the CDR3 is TGTGCCAGCAGCTTAACTGAGGCCCAGCCCCAGCATTTT.

This clonotype has more than one count but fewer than ten. The rearrangement joins TRBV15 to TRBJ1-2; D unresolved. Trimming pared 1 base from V and 1 base from J, leaving 7 bases between. The V gene's germline CDR1 is LNHNV and CDR2 YYDKDF (reference sequence). This CDR3 spans 14 amino acids. CDR3 nucleotides: TGTGCCACCAGCAGAGGCCAGCATAACTATGGCTACACCTTC. Translated, it gives CATSRGQHNYGYTF.

The V and J genes are TRBV6-1 and TRBJ2-3; D is perhaps TRBD2 (5 bases). CDR3 length equals 15 residues. With 7 bases removed from V and 5 bases from J, the gap between germline ends came to 19 bases. Germline CDR1 and CDR2: MNHNS and SASEGT. CDR3 sequence: CASTTGELRGDTQYF. CDR3 sequence (DNA): TGTGCCAGCACCACCGGTGAACTCCGGGGAGATACGCAGTATTTT.

The genes are TRBV7-9 and TRBJ1-1; D gene unclear. The germline V and J ends were trimmed by 5 bases and 11 bases, with 9 bases remaining between them. The CDR3 has 10 residues. Germline assignment: CDR1 SEHNR and CDR2 FQNEAQ (reference sequence). CDR3 amino acids: CASSKYQAFF. The CDR3 region has the DNA TGTGCCAGCAGCAAGTATCAGGCTTTCTTT.

This clonotype was seen more than once but under ten times. V is TRBV19 and J is TRBJ1-6; D ambiguous. The CDR3 runs to 17 residues. Germline V gene lookup returns CDR1 LNHDA and CDR2 SQIVND (reference sequence). Trimming left V 4 bases short and J 7 bases short, with 20 bases between. The CDR3 protein is CASSTSGVGSGNSPLHF. CDR3 in DNA: TGTGCCAGTAGTACCTCCGGAGTGGGCAGTGGGAATTCACCCCTCCACTTT. Using reference TRBV19 and TRBJ1-6 for the parts outside the CDR3, the full variable domain is DGGITQSPKYLFRKEGQNVTLSCEQNLNHDAMYWYRQDPGQGLRLIYYSQIVNDFQKGDIAEGYSVSREKKESFPLTVTSAQKNPTAFYLCASSTSGVGSGNSPLHFGNGTRLTVT.

This chain uses TRBV21-1 with TRBJ1-5; TRBD1, as called in the table, went unchecked against the DNA. TRBV21-1 is deemed a pseudogene. The CDR3 consists of 14 residues. The CDR3 loop is CASSSDRGGQPQHF. The CDR3 region has the DNA TGTGCCAGCAGCAGCGACAGGGGTGGTCAGCCCCAGCATTTT.

This clonotype was observed once. The rearrangement uses TRBV20-1 and TRBJ1-6; D not certain. Trimming left V 6 bases short and J 7 bases short, with 13 bases between. Germline CDR1 is DFQATT and CDR2 is SNEGSKA (reference sequence). This CDR3 spans 13 amino acids. The CDR3 sequence: CSAITEVNSPLHF. The DNA for the CDR3 is TGCAGTGCCATAACAGAAGTGAATTCACCCCTCCACTTT.

This sequence joins TRBV7-2 and TRBJ2-3, with 10 nucleotides matching TRBD2. The germline V gene encodes CDR1 SGHTA and CDR2 FQGNSA. V shed 6 bases and J 5 bases; nucleotides not matched to a gene: 8. This CDR3 has 15 residues. The CDR3 is CASRGGAGGRDTQYF. The CDR3 nucleotides are TGTGCCAGCAGGGGGGGAGCGGGAGGGAGAGATACGCAGTATTTT.

The V gene is TRBV20-1, the J gene TRBJ2-7; 8 bases line up with TRBD2. The V gene end was trimmed by 2 bases and the J gene end by 4 bases; junction bases not matched to a gene: 10. This CDR3 is 15 amino acids long. The V gene's germline CDR1 is DFQATT and CDR2 SNEGSKA (reference sequence). CDR3 protein: CSARRTGTRIYEQYF. In nucleotides, the CDR3 is TGCAGTGCTAGACGGACCGGGACTAGAATTTACGAGCAGTACTTC.

This chain links TRBV6-1 with TRBJ1-5, with 7 bases aligning to TRBD1. The CDR3 has 16 amino acids. After removal of 8 bases from V and 4 bases from J, the junction contained 14 bases not matched to a gene. The germline gives CDR1 MNHNS, CDR2 SASEGT. The CDR3 spells CASGEAGTANNQPQHF. CDR3 nucleotide sequence: TGTGCCAGCGGGGAGGCCGGGACAGCCAATAATCAGCCCCAGCATTTT.

This chain connects TRBV20-1 to TRBJ1-6; D perhaps matches TRBD1 (6 bases). This CDR3 comprises 18 residues. Trimming took off 0 bases at V and 0 bases at J, with 15 bases between the two ends. The germline gives CDR1 DFQATT, CDR2 SNEGSKA (reference sequence). CDR3 sequence (DNA): TGCAGTGCTAGAGATAGCAGGGGAGGGGGCTCCTATAATTCACCCCTCCACTTT. This sequence encodes CSARDSRGGGSYNSPLHF.

The chain combines TRBV10-3 with TRBJ2-7; 9 nucleotides align to TRBD1. V lost 6 bases to trimming and J lost 2 bases; unmatched junction nucleotides: 5. The CDR3 covers 14 residues. Germline CDR1 is ENHRY and CDR2 is SYGVKD. CDR3 in amino acids: CAIRMTGGAYEQYF. In nucleotides, the CDR3 is TGTGCCATCAGAATGACAGGGGGTGCCTACGAGCAGTACTTC.

The V call is TRBV15, the J call TRBJ2-7; D unclear. Germline-derived CDR1 and CDR2 are LNHNV and YYDKDF (reference sequence). The CDR3 is 14 amino acids. V lost 4 bases and J lost 4, with 14 bases in between. CDR3 nucleotide sequence: TGTGCCACCAGCACCGAATCCCCCCCATACGAGCAGTACTTC. This codes for CATSTESPPYEQYF.

The chain carries TRBV7-8 and TRBJ1-1, with D hard to call. Trimming took 1 base from V and 1 from J, leaving 13 bases between them. Germline V lookup: CDR1 SGHVS, CDR2 FQNEAQ. CDR3 length: 16 amino acids. The chain's CDR3 is CASSLVAGPRNTEAFF. As DNA, the CDR3 is TGTGCCAGCAGCTTAGTGGCAGGCCCCAGGAACACTGAAGCTTTCTTT.

V gene TRBV7-2 combines with J gene TRBJ2-7; 12 bases match TRBD2. The length of the CDR3 is 15 residues. Germline V gene lookup returns CDR1 SGHTA and CDR2 FQGNSA. Unmatched junction bases numbered 4, after V lost 3 bases and J lost 4 bases. CDR3 nucleotide sequence: TGTGCCAGCAGCTTCCGACTAGCGGGAGTGTACGAGCAGTACTTC. This gives the protein CASSFRLAGVYEQYF.

The gene calls are TRBV20-1 and TRBJ1-4; a weak D match, TRBD1 (6 bases). This CDR3 is 14 amino acids long. The germline V gene encodes CDR1 DFQATT and CDR2 SNEGSKA (reference sequence). V lost 3 bases to trimming and J lost 4 bases, with 12 bases between them. CDR3 sequence reads: CSASGPRGNEKLFF. The CDR3 coding sequence is TGCAGTGCTAGTGGGCCCAGGGGTAATGAAAAACTGTTTTTT.

This sequence joins TRBV7-8 and TRBJ1-2; D may be TRBD1 (6 bases). The CDR3 is 15 amino acids. With 3 bases removed from V and 2 bases from J, the gap between germline ends came to 13 bases. Germline V gene sequence: CDR1 SGHVS, CDR2 FQNEAQ. CDR3 residues: CASSLGGQGNYGYTF. CDR3 nucleotide sequence: TGTGCCAGCAGCTTGGGGGGCCAGGGGAACTATGGCTACACCTTC. Full variable domain (missing parts from reference TRBV7-8 and TRBJ1-2): GAGVSQSPRYKVAKRGQDVALRCDPISGHVSLFWYQQALGQGPEFLTYFQNEAQLDKSGLPSDRFFAERPEGSVSTLKIQRTQQEDSAVYLCASSLGGQGNYGYTFGSGTRLTVV.